This section outlines one TCR beta chain sequence together with its context. This clone is judged large (0.1 to 1%). Its antigen has not been determined. In this record, gene identifiers and germline sequences come from the mouse. Read data end 1 residue before the CDR3 end; the end is taken from the germline J gene. Including the terminal cysteine and phenylalanine, the CDR3 comprises 15 residues. Part of the CDR3 DNA is given, 42 bases translated from base 1. The germline V end is reduced by 5 bases and the J end by 0 bases; junction bases left unmatched: 4. Via the germline V gene (reference sequence), CDR1 is KGHPV and CDR2 FQNQEV. Library preparation was by the immunoSEQ multiplex PCR assay. TCRbeta CDR3 sequencing was performed at survey depth by Adaptive Biotechnologies, and CDR3 sequences, V/J genes, productive frequency and template counts were reported. Amplification of TCR beta CDR3 regions was performed from genomic DNA rather than from RNA. Processing in the source paper ran as follows. Pairwise repertoire overlap between tissues was quantified with Jensen-Shannon divergence, where 1 means complete divergence and 0 identical. Based on pairwise JSD values, tissues were grouped by single-linkage agglomerative hierarchical clustering, and the results were shown as dendrograms. GLIPH2 was applied to all patient samples using simulation_depth 1000, kmer_min_depth 3, and cdr3_length_cutoff 8, and only groups with more than two unique CDR3s were retained. In a standardized tissue-overlap score, Jaccard GLIPH-group overlap across patients was extrapolated to a standard repertoire size of 1000 clones. Linear mixed-effect models, with tissue included as a fixed effect and individual included as a random effect, were used to assess associations of diversity with clinical or experimental variables. The table was pulled from immuneACCESS by TCRdb, which kept in-frame rearrangements only. Such tables lose some clones; where checked, under half of the loss comes from unresolved V genes, and the rest has no known cause. The V and J calls and the clone size are those of that table, but D and trimming were determined from the DNA. For this sample the table gives around 6,500 clones, of which about half were detected only once. The top ten hold 7.8% of the sample.

This sample was taken from a study of tissue T cells after allogeneic stem cell transplantation (dated by TCRdb to 2022 to 2024). Notes on the research overall: Using research autopsies of patients with and without GVHD, plus mouse models of GVHD, the study profiled TCR beta repertoires across many tissues. The human arm was conducted as a prospective observational study, and neither blinding nor randomization was performed.

What the research found in general, with its limitations: Few T cell clones were found to be shared across patients, but shared repertoire signatures across patients were revealed in a tissue-specific fashion by motif-based clustering. Within patients, how anatomically similar tissues were was a major factor shaping TCR repertoire composition, regardless of disease or transplant status. A small and clinically heterogeneous patient cohort was studied, and sampling depth was acknowledged as a limitation. In both patients and mice, T cells from blood and spleen picked up only a limited part of the TCR repertoire that was detected in tissues. The study did not determine which tissue TCRs were alloreactive or antigen-specific, and some clones might have been persisting host cells.

The time point label here, explained by the study, means: mouse harvest day 7 after allogeneic transplant. Each mouse graft consisted of 10^7 T-cell-depleted bone marrow cells plus 10^6 splenic CD5+ T cells and was given by tail vein injection. GVHD in mice was modeled with a major MHC-mismatch B6 (H2b) into BALB/c (H2d) model, and tissues were profiled at day 7 or 14. On day 7 or 14 post-transplant, mouse tissues and retro-orbital blood were harvested with separate sterile tools for each animal, and livers were flushed before harvest. Before genomic DNA was isolated with the DNeasy Blood & Tissue Kit, mouse tissues were minced with razor blades in buffered saline.

The receptor comes from a female BALB/c mouse given C57BL/6 T cells with graft-versus-host disease after an allogeneic hematopoietic cell transplant. The chain is encoded by TRBV26 joined to TRBJ2-7; the central 10 bases match TRBD2. Sequencing was performed on gut tissue. CDR3 loop: CASSKGLGSSYEQYF. CDR3 DNA (partial): TGTGCCAGCAGTAAGGGACTGGGGAGCTCCTATGAACAGTAC.